The entry that follows covers one T cell receptor beta chain sequence. The germline V and J ends were trimmed by 2 bases and 4 bases, with 14 bases remaining between them. Germline CDR1 MNHEY, CDR2 SVGEGT. This CDR3 is built from 15 residues. The data derive from a study of blood T cell repertoires in COVID-19. Across the whole study: From the United States, Italy and Spain came samples of acute and convalescent COVID-19.

Under the authors' procedure: Amplification of reference gene primers was used by the study to estimate nucleated cell counts. Sequencing used immunoSEQ multiplex PCR; TCRdb keeps in-frame clones, though not all of them. That table furnishes V, J and clone size, whereas the DNA furnished D and trimming. Here the sample spans 130,000 to 150,000 clones, about three quarters being singletons. The receptor comes from a woman aged 55-70 years with acute or convalescent COVID-19. Sequenced input: peripheral blood. The J gene is TRBJ2-5, the V gene TRBV6-2 or TRBV6-3; tentative D call: TRBD2 (5 bases). CDR3 sequence (DNA): TGTGCCAGCAGTTACACTCGGAGGAAGGGAGAGACCCAGTACTTC. Translated, it gives CASSYTRRKGETQYF.